The clone carrying this T cell receptor (beta chain) occurred many times. Its specificity is not known. This entry belongs to a study of human T cells and chemical hapten exposure. Study-level results: The study found expanded TCRs formed significantly more large CDR3 similarity clusters than controls. Donors had alopecia, so their immune response may differ from healthy people's.

Individual cDNA molecules (in the library) carried attached unique molecular identifiers. TCRdb reanalysed the RACE reads using MiXCR and keeps one entry per CDR3 protein. The sample holds around 39,000 distinct CDR3 sequences, just under 6.5% seen once. Time point here: patch test 1, 2 weeks after DPC sensitization. Specified treatment: therapeutic diphenylcyclopropenone sensitization with weekly scalp DPC. Whole blood, unfractionated, served as the material for total RNA extraction. The CDR3 totals 17 residues. The sample here was whole blood, taken in connection with sensitization to the hapten diphenylcyclopropenone (DPC). The receptor comes from a woman in her thirties with alopecia areata. Some clones in this sample may be carry-over from other donors' samples. V gene TRBV21-1 combines with J gene TRBJ2-6; TRBD1 was called by the table and not checked on the DNA. TRBV21-1 represents a pseudogene. This CDR3 reads CASSKAPQASGANVLTF. The CDR3 region has the DNA TGTGCCAGCAGCAAAGCGCCACAGGCCTCTGGGGCCAACGTCCTGACTTTC.